Below are 13 T cell receptor beta chains sequenced from a single sample in a study of T-cell reconstitution after alpha-beta-depleted transplantation in children. Unique molecular identifiers were incorporated into the prepared TCRbeta library. TCRdb fed the PCR reads into MiXCR, producing one record per CDR3 protein. The sample has about 830,000 distinct CDR3 sequences, roughly 15% seen once. Specimen: PBMCs, mostly from graft donor cells, collected 360 days after TCRalphabeta/CD19-depleted stem cell transplant. All receptors come from a male patient younger than 18 who had a stem cell transplant for acute lymphoblastic leukemia, so the T cells may come from the graft donor.

CDR3: CASSFRGLHYGYTF. In DNA form, the CDR3 reads TGTGCCAGCAGTTTTCGGGGGCTTCACTATGGCTACACCTTC. This chain links TRBV12-3 or TRBV12-4 with TRBJ1-2, with D perhaps matching TRBD1 (6 bases). The V and J ends lost 3 bases and 3 bases respectively, with 11 bases between them. The CDR3 totals 14 residues.

The V and J genes are TRBV6-1 and TRBJ1-2, with D possibly matching TRBD1 (5 bases). V was trimmed by 7 bases and J by 7 bases, leaving 10 bases between them. Germline assignment: CDR1 MNHNS and CDR2 SASEGT. The CDR3 consists of 11 residues. The DNA for the CDR3 is TGTGCCAGCACGGAGGGGCGTGGCTACACCTTC. Translation gives CASTEGRGYTF.

This clonotype was picked up many times. The rearrangement uses TRBV9 and TRBJ2-2; the match to TRBD2 covers 9 bases. Trimming removed 0 bases from V and 2 bases from J; junction bases left unmatched: 11. The CDR3 is 19 residues long. Germline loops: CDR1 SGDLS, CDR2 YYNGEE. CDR3 nucleotides: TGTGCCAGCAGCGTAGAGGTCCGCCTAGCGGGACGCAACACCGGGGAGCTGTTTTTT. It is translated as CASSVEVRLAGRNTGELFF.

This clonotype was observed a handful of times. The chain joins TRBV27 to TRBJ2-7; TRBD2 might be the D (5 bases). Trimming cost V 2 bases and J 0 bases, with 8 bases left between them. The CDR3 has 14 residues. Germline CDR1 and CDR2: MNHEY and SMNVEV (reference sequence). CDR3 residues: CASSLGESSYEQYF. The CDR3 region has the DNA TGTGCCAGCAGTTTAGGGGAGTCCTCCTACGAGCAGTACTTC.

V gene TRBV4-1 combines with J gene TRBJ2-7; D remains unclear. Trimming took 1 base from V and 6 from J, leaving 10 bases between them. This CDR3 spans 13 amino acids. Germline lookup yields CDR1 MGHRA and CDR2 YSYEKL. Written as DNA, the CDR3 is TGCGCCAGCAGCCAAGCGACCGGGTTCGAGCAGTACTTC. This codes for CASSQATGFEQYF.

The chain combines TRBV7-2 with TRBJ2-4; 7 bases agree with TRBD2. The germline V gene has CDR1 SGHTA and CDR2 FQGNSA. The CDR3 contains 17 residues. With V trimmed by 0 bases and J by 2 bases, 7 bases remained unmatched. CDR3 sequence (DNA): TGTGCCAGCAGCTTAGCGCTCCTAGCGGAGTCCAAAAACATTCAGTACTTC. Protein: CASSLALLAESKNIQYF.

For this clonotype: It is likely a read error, because the conserved phenylalanine at the end of the CDR3 is missing. The genes are TRBV12-3 or TRBV12-4 and TRBJ2-3; the D gene is possibly TRBD2 (6 bases). The CDR3 spans 16 residues. V was shortened by 8 bases and J by 1 base, with 19 bases between the two germline ends. Written as DNA, the CDR3 is TGTGCCAGCTCCACGATGGGGGGAGTGGGCACAGATACGCAGTATTCT. Translation: CASSTMGGVGTDTQYS.

The table lists this clonotype with many counts. CDR3 sequence (DNA): TGTGCCAGCAGTCCAGGCAACTTAGCGGGTCTAAATGAGCAGTTCTTC. Its protein product is CASSPGNLAGLNEQFF. The chain recombines TRBV12-3 or TRBV12-4 with TRBJ2-1; 7 bases map to TRBD2. J was trimmed by 7 bases and V by 5 bases; bases with no gene match: 14. The CDR3 runs 16 residues.

V usage is TRBV29-1 and J usage is TRBJ1-2, with a tentative D call TRBD1 (6 bases). V was cut by 4 bases and J by 7 bases, with 10 bases left in between. The CDR3 runs 11 residues. Germline-derived CDR1 and CDR2 are SQVTM and ANQGSEA. CDR3 loop: CSVGGASGYTF. CDR3 nucleotides: TGCAGCGTTGGGGGGGCTTCTGGCTACACCTTC.

The rearrangement joins TRBV20-1 to TRBJ2-7, with D perhaps matching TRBD2 (5 bases). V lost 1 base and J 6 bases, leaving 16 bases between the germline ends. The CDR3 length is 14 residues. Germline CDR1 is DFQATT and CDR2 is SNEGSKA (reference sequence). The CDR3 sequence: CSARGRLRALEQYF. In nucleotides, the CDR3 is TGCAGTGCTAGAGGACGACTGAGGGCCCTCGAGCAGTACTTC.

This chain connects TRBV5-1 to TRBJ2-1; D gene ambiguous. Germline V gives CDR1 SGHRS, CDR2 YFSETQ. The CDR3 runs 16 residues. The ends were cut back, 0 bases at V and 9 bases at J, with 19 bases in the middle. CDR3 sequence reads: CASSLADGPRPSEQFF. The CDR3 region has the DNA TGCGCCAGCAGCTTGGCGGACGGTCCCCGCCCGAGTGAGCAGTTCTTC.

This clonotype was seen a single time. The V call is TRBV9, the J call TRBJ2-7; D not resolved. Trimming cost V 0 bases and J 2 bases, with 9 bases left between them. Germline-derived CDR1 and CDR2 are SGDLS and YYNGEE. The CDR3 contains 14 residues. CDR3 amino acids: CASSVDPTPYEQYF. The CDR3, as DNA: TGTGCCAGCAGCGTAGACCCTACCCCCTACGAGCAGTACTTC.

This chain links TRBV12-3 or TRBV12-4 with TRBJ1-5; D remains ambiguous. The CDR3 runs 12 residues. Trimming removed 5 bases at V and 5 bases at J, with 7 bases between. CDR3 protein: CASSAFDQPQHF. The CDR3 DNA follows: TGTGCCAGCAGTGCGTTCGATCAGCCCCAGCATTTT.